A selection of T cell receptor beta chains follows, all from one sample in a study of T cell repertoires in cytomegalovirus infection. TCRdb fed the reads into MiXCR, producing one record per CDR3 protein. The sample yields about 490,000 distinct CDR3 sequences, 10% to 12% seen once. The sample consisted of PBMCs. These TCRs come from a human donor in good health (CMV status not recorded). Some clones in this sample may be carry-over from other donors' samples. The CDR3 runs from the conserved cysteine through the conserved F or W. D genes are given only for firm matches. Clone size appears in some rows only: once, few, many, or a class for an expanded clone.

d_gene: NA; j_gene: TRBJ2-1; v_gene: TRBV20-1; abundance: NA; CDR3nt: TGCAGTGCTGATCTAGCGCTAAGCTCCTACAATGAGCAGTTCTTC; CDR3aa: CSADLALSSYNEQFF
d_gene: NA; j_gene: TRBJ1-6; v_gene: TRBV19; abundance: NA; CDR3nt: TGTGCCAGTAGCCAGGACACGAGCTCCTATAATTCACCCCTCCACTTT; CDR3aa: CASSQDTSSYNSPLHF
d_gene: TRBD1; j_gene: TRBJ1-2; v_gene: TRBV6-5; abundance: few; CDR3nt: TGTGCCAGCAGTTATGACAGGGAGGGCTACACCTTC; CDR3aa: CASSYDREGYTF
d_gene: TRBD1; j_gene: TRBJ1-1; v_gene: TRBV5-1; abundance: NA; CDR3nt: TGCGCCAGCAGCTTGGAGGGACAGGGGACGAACACTGAAGCTTTCTTT; CDR3aa: CASSLEGQGTNTEAFF
d_gene: TRBD2; j_gene: TRBJ2-7; v_gene: TRBV11-3; abundance: many; CDR3nt: TGTGCCAGCAGCCTCACCTCTGCGGGAGAGAGAGAGCAGTACTTC; CDR3aa: CASSLTSAGEREQYF
d_gene: NA; j_gene: TRBJ1-5; v_gene: TRBV12-3/TRBV12-4; abundance: many; CDR3nt: TGTGCCAGCAACTCGGACCCCAATCAGCCCCAGCATTTT; CDR3aa: CASNSDPNQPQHF
d_gene: NA; j_gene: TRBJ2-5; v_gene: TRBV7-9; abundance: NA; CDR3nt: TGTGCCAGCAGCCCACTGCTAGAAGAGACCCAGTACTTC; CDR3aa: CASSPLLEETQYF
d_gene: TRBD2; j_gene: TRBJ2-1; v_gene: TRBV7-2; abundance: many; CDR3nt: TGTGCCAGCAGCTCAACTAGCGGGAGGGGTGAGCAGTTCTTC; CDR3aa: CASSSTSGRGEQFF
d_gene: NA; j_gene: TRBJ2-1; v_gene: TRBV7-2; abundance: NA; CDR3nt: TGTGCCAGCAGCTTAGTCCCCTGGCGGGGTGAGCAGTTCTTC; CDR3aa: CASSLVPWRGEQFF
d_gene: NA; j_gene: TRBJ1-1; v_gene: TRBV5-4; abundance: few; CDR3nt: TGTGCCAGCAGCTTGTCGGGCGTTGAAGCTTTCTTT; CDR3aa: CASSLSGVEAFF
d_gene: NA; j_gene: TRBJ1-2; v_gene: TRBV24-1; abundance: few; CDR3nt: TGTGCCACCAGTGATTCGTATGGCCTCTATGGCTACACCTTC; CDR3aa: CATSDSYGLYGYTF
d_gene: TRBD2; j_gene: TRBJ2-2; v_gene: TRBV3-1; abundance: many; CDR3nt: TGTGCCAGCAGCATGGGACTAGCGGGGACCGGGGAGCTGTTTTTT; CDR3aa: CASSMGLAGTGELFF
d_gene: TRBD2; j_gene: TRBJ2-2; v_gene: TRBV27; abundance: many; CDR3nt: TGTGCCAGCAGGGGACTAGCGGGAGCCTTGAACACCGGGGAGCTGTTTTTT; CDR3aa: CASRGLAGALNTGELFF
d_gene: NA; j_gene: TRBJ2-1; v_gene: TRBV14; abundance: NA; CDR3nt: TGTGCCAGCAGCCAAACCTGGGAGCAGTTCTTC; CDR3aa: CASSQTWEQFF
d_gene: NA; j_gene: TRBJ2-2; v_gene: TRBV20-1; abundance: few; CDR3nt: TGCAGTGCCAGAGGGGACAACACCGGGGAGCTGTTTTTT; CDR3aa: CSARGDNTGELFF
d_gene: NA; j_gene: TRBJ2-1; v_gene: TRBV11-3; abundance: many; CDR3nt: TGTGCCAGCAGCTTCGACTCGAACAATGAGCAGTTCTTC; CDR3aa: CASSFDSNNEQFF
d_gene: TRBD1; j_gene: TRBJ1-1; v_gene: TRBV5-5; abundance: many; CDR3nt: TGTGCCAGCAGCTTGGCCGGACAGGGATTGAACACTGAAGCTTTCTTT; CDR3aa: CASSLAGQGLNTEAFF
d_gene: NA; j_gene: TRBJ2-3; v_gene: TRBV2; abundance: many; CDR3nt: TGTGCCAGCAGTGCGGACGCCTTGGGGGATACGCAGTATTTT; CDR3aa: CASSADALGDTQYF
d_gene: NA; j_gene: TRBJ2-7; v_gene: TRBV5-5; abundance: many; CDR3nt: TGTGCCAGCAGCTCGCGGACCCTCGCAGTTGGGTGGGACGAGCAGTACTTC; CDR3aa: CASSSRTLAVGWDEQYF
d_gene: NA; j_gene: TRBJ2-3; v_gene: TRBV11-2; abundance: many; CDR3nt: TGTGCCAGCCTACAGGGATTCACAGATACGCAGTATTTT; CDR3aa: CASLQGFTDTQYF
d_gene: NA; j_gene: TRBJ1-2; v_gene: TRBV12-3/TRBV12-4; abundance: many; CDR3nt: TGTGCCAGCAGTCCCACCAGGGGAAGTTATGGCTACACCTTC; CDR3aa: CASSPTRGSYGYTF
d_gene: NA; j_gene: TRBJ1-5; v_gene: TRBV25-1; abundance: many; CDR3nt: TGTGCCAGCAGTGGTGGGGTGCAAGCGCCCCAGCATTTT; CDR3aa: CASSGGVQAPQHF
d_gene: NA; j_gene: TRBJ2-2; v_gene: TRBV4-1; abundance: many; CDR3nt: TGCGCCAGCAGCCAAGGGTGGCGCAGGACCGGGGAGCTGTTTTTT; CDR3aa: CASSQGWRRTGELFF
d_gene: NA; j_gene: TRBJ1-6; v_gene: TRBV15; abundance: many; CDR3nt: TGTGCCACCAGCAGAAGGGGGACTACCAATTCACCCCTCCACTTT; CDR3aa: CATSRRGTTNSPLHF
d_gene: NA; j_gene: TRBJ1-6; v_gene: TRBV12-3/TRBV12-4; abundance: many; CDR3nt: TGTGCCAGCAGTTACAATTCACCCCTCCACTTT; CDR3aa: CASSYNSPLHF
d_gene: NA; j_gene: TRBJ1-3; v_gene: TRBV5-1; abundance: many; CDR3nt: TGCGCCAGCAGCCCTCATGGCTTTGTAGGAGCTGGAAACACCATATATTTT; CDR3aa: CASSPHGFVGAGNTIYF
d_gene: TRBD1; j_gene: TRBJ2-5; v_gene: TRBV20-1; abundance: NA; CDR3nt: TGCAGTGCTTCATGGACAGGACTAGAGACCCAGTACTTC; CDR3aa: CSASWTGLETQYF
d_gene: NA; j_gene: TRBJ1-1; v_gene: TRBV9; abundance: few; CDR3nt: TGTGCCAGCAGCGTAGCGGAGGTGATGAACACTGAAGCTTTCTTT; CDR3aa: CASSVAEVMNTEAFF
d_gene: NA; j_gene: TRBJ1-6; v_gene: TRBV6-2/TRBV6-3; abundance: NA; CDR3nt: TGTGCCAGCAGTTCCCTTTGGCCAGCTAATTCACCCCTCCACTTT; CDR3aa: CASSSLWPANSPLHF
d_gene: NA; j_gene: TRBJ1-2; v_gene: TRBV18; abundance: NA; CDR3nt: TGTGCCAGCTCACCACCGGACACTTACTATGGCTACACCTTC; CDR3aa: CASSPPDTYYGYTF
d_gene: TRBD1; j_gene: TRBJ1-1; v_gene: TRBV10-3; abundance: NA; CDR3nt: TGTGCCATCAGTTCAGGGGGACAGAACACTGAAGCTTTCTTT; CDR3aa: CAISSGGQNTEAFF